This T cell receptor (beta chain) was identified in a study of blood T cell repertoires in COVID-19. Patients of the Seattle cohort, enrolled during active infection, were followed longitudinally. The CDR3 loop spans 13 amino acids. Germline V gene data show CDR1 as DFQATT and CDR2 as SNEGSKA (reference sequence). V dropped 3 bases and J dropped 5; count of bases not matched to a gene: 4. Only in-frame clones appear in the TCRdb table, and some are missing; sequencing was by immunoSEQ multiplex PCR. The sample includes a few hundred thousand clones, 75% to 90% of them seen just once. Source material: peripheral blood. The chain combines TRBV20-1 with TRBJ2-1, with 7 bases lining up with TRBD2. This TCR came from a woman aged 30 to 39 with COVID-19, enrolled during active disease. The CDR3 region is CSASRGRDNEQFF. The CDR3, as DNA: TGCAGTGCTAGTCGGGGGAGGGACAATGAGCAGTTCTTC.